The 10 T cell receptor beta chains below were found in one sample sequenced in a study of T cells after yellow fever vaccination. TCRdb redid the calling of the 5' RACE reads with MiXCR, one entry per CDR3 protein. The sample lists approximately 61,000 distinct CDR3 sequences, more than 5.5% occurring once. This material consisted of CD8+ T cells sorted from PBMCs, taken on the day of the first yellow fever vaccination. Receptors were obtained from a man between 18 and 29 years old who received the YFV17D yellow fever vaccine.

This clonotype was recorded many times. This chain joins TRBV29-1 and TRBJ1-2; tentatively, D is TRBD1 (6 bases). V shed 4 bases and J shed 3 bases, with 12 bases lying between them. Germline CDR1 and CDR2: SQVTM and ANQGSEA. CDR3 length equals 13 residues. CDR3 in amino acids: CSVVTGRDYGYTF. Written as DNA, the CDR3 is TGCAGCGTTGTGACAGGCAGAGACTATGGCTACACCTTC.

A few counts support this clonotype. The genes are TRBV20-1 and TRBJ1-6, with a possible D match to TRBD1 (6 bases). The germline V and J ends were trimmed by 0 bases and 7 bases, with 13 bases remaining between them. The CDR3 runs 15 residues. Germline CDR1 DFQATT, CDR2 SNEGSKA (reference sequence). CDR3 DNA: TGCAGTGCTAGAGAGGACAGTGAGACCAATTCACCCCTCCACTTT. This encodes CSAREDSETNSPLHF.

The chain is built from TRBV5-4 and TRBJ2-3; tentatively, D is TRBD1 (7 bases). V was shortened by 4 bases and J by 5 bases, with 14 bases between the two germline ends. The CDR3 runs 14 residues. CDR1 is SGHNT and CDR2 is YYREEE in the germline V gene (reference sequence). The CDR3 DNA reads TGTGCCAGCAGCACCGGGACAGCGGGAGATACGCAGTATTTT. Its translation: CASSTGTAGDTQYF.

The chain carries TRBV12-3 or TRBV12-4 and TRBJ2-6; D is unresolved. V lost 5 bases and J 1 base, leaving 9 bases between the germline ends. This CDR3 contains 15 residues. The CDR3 region is CASSLRRSGANVLTF. The CDR3 DNA reads TGTGCCAGCAGTCTACGGAGATCTGGGGCCAACGTCCTGACTTTC.

The table lists this clonotype with many counts. The chain joins TRBV9 to TRBJ2-1; D is unclear. The CDR3 runs 15 residues. Germline CDR1 is SGDLS and CDR2 is YYNGEE. The ends were cut back, 2 bases at V and 0 bases at J, with 9 bases in the middle. The CDR3: CASSVRPSSYNEQFF. The CDR3 nucleotides are TGTGCCAGCAGCGTTAGACCGAGCTCCTACAATGAGCAGTTCTTC. The full variable domain, its missing parts supplied by reference TRBV9 and TRBJ2-1, is DSGVTQTPKHLITATGQRVTLRCSPRSGDLSVYWYQQSLDQGLQFLIQYYNGEERAKGNILERFSAQQFPDLHSELNLSSLELGDSALYFCASSVRPSSYNEQFFGPGTRLTVL.

This clonotype was seen more than once but under ten times. The chain has TRBV7-6 and TRBJ2-3; D is unclear. CDR1 is SGHVS, CDR2 FNYEAQ, per germline. The CDR3 sequence is 15 residues long. V dropped 4 bases and J dropped 6 bases, with 17 bases sitting between them. The CDR3 DNA reads as TGTGCCAGCAGCTCCGATGAGTCGTGGGCCGATACGCAGTATTTT. This gives the protein CASSSDESWADTQYF.

This clonotype was seen repeatedly, ten times or more. The chain links TRBV7-2 to TRBJ2-7, with 11 bases that match TRBD2. In germline, CDR1 is SGHTA, CDR2 FQGNSA. The CDR3 totals 16 residues. Losses at the gene ends were 4 bases for V and 3 bases for J; bases not matched to a gene: 8. The CDR3 DNA reads TGTGCCAGCAGCTGCCCGACTAGCGGGGAGAACTACGAGCAGTACGTC. Translated, it gives CASSCPTSGENYEQYV.

In this sample, this clonotype turned up a few times. The chain uses TRBV7-9 and TRBJ1-2; 7 bases line up with TRBD1. Losses at the gene ends were 5 bases for V and 2 bases for J; bases not matched to a gene: 5. This CDR3 region has 14 residues. Germline CDR1 SEHNR, CDR2 FQNEAQ (reference sequence). The CDR3 loop reads CASSPSTGNYGYTF. CDR3 nucleotide sequence: TGTGCCAGCAGCCCGTCGACAGGGAACTATGGCTACACCTTC.

The chain recombines TRBV7-8 with TRBJ1-6, with unresolved D. Germline CDR1 and CDR2: SGHVS and FQNEAQ. This CDR3 comprises 14 residues. With 5 bases removed from V and 5 bases from J, the gap between germline ends came to 10 bases. This CDR3 is CASSGLRNNSPLHF. The DNA of the CDR3 is TGTGCCAGCAGCGGACTTAGAAATAATTCACCCCTCCACTTT.

This clonotype appeared many times. The chain links TRBV4-3 to TRBJ2-2, with D uncertain. Looked up from germline, CDR1 is LGHNA and CDR2 is YSLEER. The CDR3 runs to 12 residues. V was shortened by 3 bases and J by 4 bases, with 3 bases between the two germline ends. CDR3 in amino acids: CASSHLTGELFF. The CDR3 DNA reads as TGCGCCAGCAGCCACCTCACCGGGGAGCTGTTTTTT.